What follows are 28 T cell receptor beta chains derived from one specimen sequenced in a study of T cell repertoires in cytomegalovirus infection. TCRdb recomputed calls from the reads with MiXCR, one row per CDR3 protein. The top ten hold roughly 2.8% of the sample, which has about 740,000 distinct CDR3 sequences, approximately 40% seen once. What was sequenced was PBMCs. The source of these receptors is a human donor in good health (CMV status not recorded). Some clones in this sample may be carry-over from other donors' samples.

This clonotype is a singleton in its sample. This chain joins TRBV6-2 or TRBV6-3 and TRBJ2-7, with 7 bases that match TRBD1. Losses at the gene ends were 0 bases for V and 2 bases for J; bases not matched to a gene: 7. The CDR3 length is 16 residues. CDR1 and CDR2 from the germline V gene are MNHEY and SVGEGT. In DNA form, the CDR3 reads TGTGCCAGCAGTTACTCCGACAGGGTGGCCCCCTACGAGCAGTACTTC. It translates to CASSYSDRVAPYEQYF.

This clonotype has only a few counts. The CDR3 region has the DNA TGTGCCAGCAGCTTAGATCCAGGGTGGACCTACGAGCAGTACTTC. This sequence encodes CASSLDPGWTYEQYF. The rearrangement links TRBV11-2 to TRBJ2-7; weak D call: TRBD1 (5 bases). This CDR3 comprises 15 residues. Germline V lookup: CDR1 SGHAT, CDR2 FQNNGV. V shed 0 bases and J shed 2 bases, with 11 bases lying between them.

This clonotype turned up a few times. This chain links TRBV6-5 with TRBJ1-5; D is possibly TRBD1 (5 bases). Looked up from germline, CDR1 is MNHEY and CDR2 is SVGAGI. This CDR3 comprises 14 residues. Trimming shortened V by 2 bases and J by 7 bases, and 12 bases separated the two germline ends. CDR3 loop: CASSYDGGGQPQHF. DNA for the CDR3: TGTGCCAGCAGTTACGATGGGGGAGGACAGCCCCAGCATTTT.

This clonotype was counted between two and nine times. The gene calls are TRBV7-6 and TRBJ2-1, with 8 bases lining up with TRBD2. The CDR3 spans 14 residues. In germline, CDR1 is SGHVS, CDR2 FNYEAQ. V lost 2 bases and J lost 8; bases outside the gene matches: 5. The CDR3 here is CASSLTGGPYEQFF. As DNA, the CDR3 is TGTGCCAGCAGCTTAACGGGAGGGCCCTATGAGCAGTTCTTC.

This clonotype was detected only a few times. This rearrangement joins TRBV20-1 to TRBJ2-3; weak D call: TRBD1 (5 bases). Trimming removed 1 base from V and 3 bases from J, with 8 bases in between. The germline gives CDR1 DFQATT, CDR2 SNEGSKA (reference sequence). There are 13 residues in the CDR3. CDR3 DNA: TGCAGTGCTAGAGGGGGCGCAACAGATACGCAGTATTTT. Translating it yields CSARGGATDTQYF.

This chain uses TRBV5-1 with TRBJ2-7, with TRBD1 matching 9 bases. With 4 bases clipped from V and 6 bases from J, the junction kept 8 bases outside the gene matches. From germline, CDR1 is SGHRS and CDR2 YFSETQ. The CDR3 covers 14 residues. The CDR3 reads CASSRGDRESEQYF. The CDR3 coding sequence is TGCGCCAGCAGCCGGGGGGACAGGGAAAGCGAGCAGTACTTC.

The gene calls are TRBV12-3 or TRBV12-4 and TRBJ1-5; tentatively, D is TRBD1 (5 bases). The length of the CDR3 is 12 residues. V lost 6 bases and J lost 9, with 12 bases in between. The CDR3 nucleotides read TGTGCCAGCAGATCGGACACCTCGCCCCAGCATTTT. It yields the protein CASRSDTSPQHF.

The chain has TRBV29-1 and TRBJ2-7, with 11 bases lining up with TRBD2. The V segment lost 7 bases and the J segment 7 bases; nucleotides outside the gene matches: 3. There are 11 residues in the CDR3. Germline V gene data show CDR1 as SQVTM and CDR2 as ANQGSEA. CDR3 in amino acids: CSGGLAGEQYF. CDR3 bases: TGCAGCGGTGGACTAGCGGGTGAGCAGTACTTC.

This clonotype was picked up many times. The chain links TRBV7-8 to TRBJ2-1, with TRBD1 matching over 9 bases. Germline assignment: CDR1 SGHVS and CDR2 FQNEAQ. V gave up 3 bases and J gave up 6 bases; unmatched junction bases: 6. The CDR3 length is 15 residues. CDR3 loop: CASSFRDRDSNEQFF. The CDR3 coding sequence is TGTGCCAGCAGCTTTCGGGACAGGGATTCCAATGAGCAGTTCTTC.

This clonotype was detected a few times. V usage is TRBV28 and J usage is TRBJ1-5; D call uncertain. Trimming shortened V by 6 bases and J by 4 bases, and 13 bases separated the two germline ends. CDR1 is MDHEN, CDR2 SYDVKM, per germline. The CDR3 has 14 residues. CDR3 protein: CASSTLSLNQPQHF. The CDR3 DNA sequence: TGTGCCAGCAGCACCTTGAGTCTTAATCAGCCCCAGCATTTT. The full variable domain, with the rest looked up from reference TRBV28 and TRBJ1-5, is DVKVTQSSRYLVKRTGEKVFLECVQDMDHENMFWYRQDPGLGLRLIYFSYDVKMKEKGDIPEGYSVSREKKERFSLILESASTNQTSMYLCASSTLSLNQPQHFGDGTRLSIL.

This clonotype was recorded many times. This CDR3 reads CASSFLAPTSYTETQYF. CDR3 nucleotide sequence: TGTGCCAGCAGCTTTCTCGCCCCGACTAGCTATACGGAGACCCAGTACTTC. J is TRBJ2-5 and V is TRBV7-6; TRBD2 matches at 7 bases. With 3 bases clipped from V and 5 bases from J, the junction kept 15 bases outside the gene matches. The germline gives CDR1 SGHVS, CDR2 FNYEAQ. The CDR3 length is 17 residues.

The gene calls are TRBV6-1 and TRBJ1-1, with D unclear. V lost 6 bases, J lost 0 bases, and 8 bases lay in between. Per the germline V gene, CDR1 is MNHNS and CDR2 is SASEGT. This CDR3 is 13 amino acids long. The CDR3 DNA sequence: TGTGCCAGCAGGGACCAGATGAACACTGAAGCTTTCTTT. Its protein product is CASRDQMNTEAFF.

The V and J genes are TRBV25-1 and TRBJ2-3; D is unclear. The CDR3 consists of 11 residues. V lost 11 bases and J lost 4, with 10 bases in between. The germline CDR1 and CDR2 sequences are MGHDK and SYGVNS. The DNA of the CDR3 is TGTGCCGCCAGCAGTTCAGATACGCAGTATTTT. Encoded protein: CAASSSDTQYF.

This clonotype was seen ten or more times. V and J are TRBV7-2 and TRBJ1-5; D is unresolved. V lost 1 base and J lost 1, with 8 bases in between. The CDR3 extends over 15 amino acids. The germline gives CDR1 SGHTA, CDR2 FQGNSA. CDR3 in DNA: TGTGCCAGCAGCTTAGACGGGTGGAGCAATCAGCCCCAGCATTTT. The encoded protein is CASSLDGWSNQPQHF.

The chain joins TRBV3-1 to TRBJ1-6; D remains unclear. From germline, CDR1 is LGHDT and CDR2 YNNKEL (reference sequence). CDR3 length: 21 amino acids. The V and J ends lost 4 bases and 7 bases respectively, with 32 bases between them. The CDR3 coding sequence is TGTGCCAGCAGCCCCATCTCACCTCAAAGGTGGACTGGGCATGGGAATTCACCCCTCCACTTT. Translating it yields CASSPISPQRWTGHGNSPLHF.

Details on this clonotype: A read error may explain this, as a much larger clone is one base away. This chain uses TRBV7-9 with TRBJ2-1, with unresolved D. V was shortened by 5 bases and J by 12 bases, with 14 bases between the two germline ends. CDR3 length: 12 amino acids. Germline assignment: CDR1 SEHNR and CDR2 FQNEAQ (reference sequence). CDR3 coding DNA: TGTGCCAGCAGCCAAGGGCCAGGTAGGCAGTTCTTC. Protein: CASSQGPGRQFF.

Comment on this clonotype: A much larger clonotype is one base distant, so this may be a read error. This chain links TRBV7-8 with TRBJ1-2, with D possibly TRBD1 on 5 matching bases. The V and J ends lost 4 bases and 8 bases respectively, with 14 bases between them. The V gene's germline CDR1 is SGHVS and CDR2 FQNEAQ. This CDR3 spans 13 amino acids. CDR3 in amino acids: CASSWGVTEGYTF. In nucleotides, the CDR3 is TGTGCCAGCAGCTGGGGGGTGACAGAGGGCTACACCTTC.

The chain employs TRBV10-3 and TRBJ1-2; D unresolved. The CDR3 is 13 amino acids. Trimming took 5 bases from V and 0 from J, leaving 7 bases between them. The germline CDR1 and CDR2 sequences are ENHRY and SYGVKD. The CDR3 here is CAISYIANYGYTF. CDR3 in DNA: TGTGCCATCAGTTATATAGCTAACTATGGCTACACCTTC.

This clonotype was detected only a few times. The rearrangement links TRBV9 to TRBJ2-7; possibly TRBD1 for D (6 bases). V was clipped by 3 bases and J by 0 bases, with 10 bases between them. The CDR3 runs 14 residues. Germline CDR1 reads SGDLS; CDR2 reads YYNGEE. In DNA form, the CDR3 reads TGTGCCAGCAGCGGACGGGACACCTCCTACGAGCAGTACTTC. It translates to CASSGRDTSYEQYF.

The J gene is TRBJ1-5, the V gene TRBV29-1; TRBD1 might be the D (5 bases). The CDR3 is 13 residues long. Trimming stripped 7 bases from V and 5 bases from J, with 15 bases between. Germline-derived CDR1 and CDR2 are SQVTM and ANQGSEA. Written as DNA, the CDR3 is TGCAGCGCCGCTACAGGACTCGATCAGCCCCAGCATTTT. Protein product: CSAATGLDQPQHF.

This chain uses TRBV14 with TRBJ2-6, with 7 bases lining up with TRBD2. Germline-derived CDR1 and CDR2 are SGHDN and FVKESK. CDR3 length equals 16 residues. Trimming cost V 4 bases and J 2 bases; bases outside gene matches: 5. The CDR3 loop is CASSLRAGTGANVLTF. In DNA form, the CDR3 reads TGTGCCAGCAGCCTTAGAGCGGGAACTGGGGCCAACGTCCTGACTTTC. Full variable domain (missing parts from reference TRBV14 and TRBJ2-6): EAGVTQFPSHSVIEKGQTVTLRCDPISGHDNLYWYRRVMGKEIKFLLHFVKESKQDESGMPNNRFLAERTGGTYSTLKVQPAELEDSGVYFCASSLRAGTGANVLTFGAGSRLTVL.

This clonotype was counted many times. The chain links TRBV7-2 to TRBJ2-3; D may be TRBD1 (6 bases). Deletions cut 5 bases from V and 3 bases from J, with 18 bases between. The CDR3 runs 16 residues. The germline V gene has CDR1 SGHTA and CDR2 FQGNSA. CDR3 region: CASSQGRNQGTDTQYF. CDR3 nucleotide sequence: TGTGCCAGCAGCCAGGGGCGAAACCAAGGGACAGATACGCAGTATTTT.

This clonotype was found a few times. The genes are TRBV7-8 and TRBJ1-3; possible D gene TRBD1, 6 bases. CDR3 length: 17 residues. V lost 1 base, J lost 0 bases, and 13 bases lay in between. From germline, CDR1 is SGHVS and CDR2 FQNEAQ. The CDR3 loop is CASSLGLQGHSGNTIYF. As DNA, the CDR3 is TGTGCCAGCAGCTTAGGTCTACAGGGCCACTCTGGAAACACCATATATTTT.

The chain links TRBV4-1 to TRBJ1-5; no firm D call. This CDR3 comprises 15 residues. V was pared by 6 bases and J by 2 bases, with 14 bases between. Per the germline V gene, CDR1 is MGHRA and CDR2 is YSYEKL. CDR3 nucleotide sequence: TGCGCCAGCAGGCAGCAGTGGAAGGGCAATCAGCCCCAGCATTTT. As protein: CASRQQWKGNQPQHF.

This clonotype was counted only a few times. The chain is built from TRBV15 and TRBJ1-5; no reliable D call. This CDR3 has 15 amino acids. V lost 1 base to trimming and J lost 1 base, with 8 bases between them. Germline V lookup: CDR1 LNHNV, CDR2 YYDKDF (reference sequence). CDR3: CATSRGLRSNQPQHF. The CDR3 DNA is TGTGCCACCAGCAGAGGTTTACGGAGCAATCAGCCCCAGCATTTT. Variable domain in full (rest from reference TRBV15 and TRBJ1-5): DAMVIQNPRYQVTQFGKPVTLSCSQTLNHNVMYWYQQKSSQAPKLLFHYYDKDFNNEADTPDNFQSRRPNTSFCFLDIRSPGLGDTAMYLCATSRGLRSNQPQHFGDGTRLSIL.

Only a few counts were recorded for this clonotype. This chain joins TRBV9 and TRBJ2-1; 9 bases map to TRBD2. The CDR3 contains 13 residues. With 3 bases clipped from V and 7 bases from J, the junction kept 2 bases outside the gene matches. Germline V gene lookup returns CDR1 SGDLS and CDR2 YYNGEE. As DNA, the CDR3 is TGTGCCAGCAGCGATAGCGGGGGAAATGAGCAGTTCTTC. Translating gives CASSDSGGNEQFF.

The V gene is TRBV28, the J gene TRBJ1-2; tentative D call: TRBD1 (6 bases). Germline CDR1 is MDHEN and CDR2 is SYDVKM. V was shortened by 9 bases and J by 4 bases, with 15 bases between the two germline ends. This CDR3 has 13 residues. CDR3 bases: TGTGCCAGTGCTTCAGGGGCCGCCTATGGCTACACCTTC. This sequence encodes CASASGAAYGYTF.

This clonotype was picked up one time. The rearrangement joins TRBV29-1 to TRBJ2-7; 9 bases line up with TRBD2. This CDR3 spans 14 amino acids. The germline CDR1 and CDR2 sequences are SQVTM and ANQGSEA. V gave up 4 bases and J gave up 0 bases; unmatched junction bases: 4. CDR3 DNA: TGCAGCGTTGGGGGAGCGGGAGGCTCCTACGAGCAGTACTTC. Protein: CSVGGAGGSYEQYF.